This is a list of T cell receptor beta chains from one sample in a study of T cell responses to AZD1222 COVID-19 vaccine. Using immunoSEQ multiplex PCR, the repertoire was profiled, and TCRdb retains in-frame clones only, with some absent. The sample has about 120,000 clones, 70% to 90% seen once. The material was peripheral blood, obtained on day 0 of AZD1222 vaccination. All receptors come from an adult in good health. Each CDR3 is given with its conserved first and last residue. D genes are given only for firm matches. Clone sizes are given selectively: once, few, many, or a class where the clone is expanded.

NA	TRBV6-4	TRBJ1-1	NA	TGTGCCAGCAGTGCCTCCGCTGACACTGAAGCTTTCTTT	CASSASADTEAFF
once	TRBV7-2	TRBJ1-4	NA	TGTGCCAGCAGCTTACATCGGGGGACAACTAATGAAAAACTGTTTTTT	CASSLHRGTTNEKLFF
few	TRBV6-2/TRBV6-3	TRBJ1-1	TRBD1	TGTGCCAGCAGTGACAGGGGCGTGGCTTTCTTT	CASSDRGVAFF
NA	TRBV3-1/TRBV3-2	TRBJ1-1	TRBD1	TGTGCCAGCGTCCCCGGGACAGGCGGTTTTGGGACTGAAGCTTTCTTT	CASVPGTGGFGTEAFF
once	TRBV19	TRBJ1-1	NA	TGTGCCAGTAGTATATCAGGGGCGGGCACTGAAGCTTTCTTT	CASSISGAGTEAFF
NA	TRBV3-1/TRBV3-2	TRBJ2-6	NA	TGTGCCAGCAGCCAAGGACAGGCGCAGTTCTCTGGGGCCAACGTCCTGACTTTC	CASSQGQAQFSGANVLTF
NA	TRBV9	TRBJ2-7	TRBD2	TGTGCCAGCAGCGTGGGTAGCGGGGGGCCGTCCTACGAGCAGTACTTC	CASSVGSGGPSYEQYF
NA	TRBV12-3/TRBV12-4	TRBJ1-5	NA	TGTGCCAGCAGTTGGGGGATCAATCAGCCCCAGCATTTT	CASSWGINQPQHF
NA	TRBV3-1/TRBV3-2	TRBJ2-2	NA	TGTGCCAGCAGCTCTCCGGGGCGCGACACCGGGGAGCTGTTTTTT	CASSSPGRDTGELFF
NA	TRBV5-1	TRBJ1-1	TRBD1	TGCGCCAGCAGCTTGGCGGGGTGGGACAGGTTCACTGAAGCTTTCTTT	CASSLAGWDRFTEAFF
NA	TRBV6-1	TRBJ1-2	NA	TGTGCCAGCAGTGAATACTATGGCTACACCTTC	CASSEYYGYTF
NA	TRBV27	TRBJ1-1	NA	TGTGCCAGCAGTTCGACAGGACGGAACACTGAAGCTTTCTTT	CASSSTGRNTEAFF
NA	TRBV11-1	TRBJ2-1	TRBD2	TGTGCCAGCAGCTTACCGGGCGGGAGACGGAATGAGCAGTTCTTC	CASSLPGGRRNEQFF
few	TRBV19	TRBJ2-7	TRBD2	TGTGCCAGTAGTCCGACTAGCGGGCCCACGAGCGAGCAGTACTTC	CASSPTSGPTSEQYF
NA	TRBV6-5	TRBJ1-5	NA	TGTGCCAGCAGCCGTTTAGCGGGTGGTAATCAGCCCCAGCATTTT	CASSRLAGGNQPQHF
NA	TRBV6-2/TRBV6-3	TRBJ1-6	TRBD1	TGTGCCAGCAGCCTCGACAGGGAACGTTCACCCCTCCACTTT	CASSLDRERSPLHF
NA	TRBV12-5	TRBJ1-5	TRBD1	TGTGCTAGTGGTAAAATCGAGGGGGCGCGTGGCAATCAGCCCCAGCATTTT	CASGKIEGARGNQPQHF
NA	TRBV29-1	TRBJ2-7	TRBD1	TGCAGCGTTGGTCGGGACAGCCCCGACGAGCAGTACTTC	CSVGRDSPDEQYF
NA	TRBV11-2	TRBJ1-1	NA	TGTGCCAGCAGCCAGAGGACCTTCATGAACACTGAAGCTTTCTTT	CASSQRTFMNTEAFF
NA	TRBV10-3	TRBJ2-2	NA	TGTGCCATCACAGACCTTCTCAGGGACACCGGGGAGCTGTTTTTT	CAITDLLRDTGELFF
NA	TRBV4-2	TRBJ2-6	TRBD2	TGTGCCAGCAGCCAAGAAGCGGGAGGCCGCGGAGGGGCCAACGTCCTGACTTTC	CASSQEAGGRGGANVLTF
few	TRBV4-2	TRBJ2-3	TRBD2	TGTGCCAGCAGCCACCTAGCGGGCACAGATACGCAGTATTTT	CASSHLAGTDTQYF
NA	TRBV19	TRBJ2-5	NA	TGTGCCAGTAGTCCTTCTCCTGGAGGGGAGACCCAGTACTTC	CASSPSPGGETQYF
NA	TRBV3-1/TRBV3-2	TRBJ2-6	TRBD2	TGTGCCAGCAGCCCGCTAGCGGGAGGGCCTACTGGGGCCAACGTCCTGACTTTC	CASSPLAGGPTGANVLTF
once	TRBV7-6	TRBJ2-7	NA	TGTGCCAGCAGCGCCGGAGGCGGGGTCTCCTACGAGCAGTACTTC	CASSAGGGVSYEQYF
NA	TRBV6-6	TRBJ1-1	NA	TGTGCCAGCAGTACCCAGGGGAACACTGAAGCTTTCTTT	CASSTQGNTEAFF
NA	TRBV7-9	TRBJ2-7	NA	TGTGCCAGCAGCTTAGGAGGGACGCTAAGCTTC	CASSLGGTLSF
once	TRBV6-5	TRBJ2-1	NA	TGTGCCAGCACTCCGATGGGCTCCTACAATGAGCAGTTCTTC	CASTPMGSYNEQFF